This record covers a single T cell receptor beta chain. This clone was detected only a few times. The antigen it binds to is not known. No much larger clone is present one base from it, and per-base qualities are unavailable. These data belong to a study of OX40 agonist ivuxolimab in advanced cancers. About the investigation overall: Ivuxolimab was an agonistic, fully human IgG2 monoclonal antibody directed against OX40 (CD134), a costimulatory receptor. Intravenous ivuxolimab was administered to patients every 2 weeks at six dose levels: 0.01, 0.1, 0.3, 1.5, 3 and 10 mg/kg. Of the approximately 50 dose-escalation patients, hepatocellular carcinoma was present in about 20, melanoma in approximately 15, renal cell carcinoma in 9 and head and neck cancer in 9. The dose-escalation cohort was about 86% male with a mean age of about 54 years, ranging from roughly 20 to 80. Prior anti-PD-1, anti-PD-L1 or anti-CTLA-4 therapy was permitted, and approximately 39% of dose-escalation patients had received checkpoint inhibitors. Partial responses were achieved by three dose-escalation patients, of whom one had hepatocellular carcinoma and two had cutaneous melanoma. The point of sequencing TCRbeta in the periphery was to test whether ivuxolimab changed TCR sequence diversity and drove clonal T-cell expansion. The paper covers the monotherapy dose-escalation part of the phase I ivuxolimab trial, which included N = 52 patients. The investigation overall reported the following: After ivuxolimab, expanded clones were on average more numerous among CD8+ T cells than among CD4+ T cells. The antigen specificity of the peripheral T cells that underwent clonal expansion was not determined. Partial responders in the 0.1-3.0 mg/kg groups had among the lowest normalized peripheral clonal expansion, especially among CD8+ T cells. Low levels of normalized T-cell clonal expansion were also seen in some patients who did not respond. At doses of 0.1 to 3.0 mg/kg, clonal expansion of both CD4+ and CD8+ T cells in blood was seen between baseline and week 6.

Genomic DNA was extracted from sorted cells for sequencing of the TCRbeta CDR3 region. The immunoSEQ Assay was used for sequencing of TCRbeta CDR3 regions. TCRdb re-hosts the immuneACCESS table, in-frame sequences only. Its copies lack some clones; in the studies checked, an unresolved V gene accounts for under half of them, and the cause for the rest is not known. Here the sample has about 96,000 clones; 70% to 85% occur a single time. Clones ranked in the top ten supply under 6.5% of the sample. Patients with a history of autoimmune disease or receiving systemic immunosuppression were excluded from the trial. In every dose cohort, peripheral blood was drawn for TCR sequencing at baseline, cycle 4 day 1, and cycle 7 day 1. The samples were taken from a phase I, first-in-human, multicenter, open-label dose-escalation trial of ivuxolimab. Adults with locally advanced or metastatic head and neck squamous cell, hepatocellular, melanoma or renal cell carcinoma were enrolled in the trial. Before TCR sequencing, CD4+ T cells and CD8+ T cells were sorted from peripheral blood as separate populations.

The germline V gene sets CDR1 to MNHNS and CDR2 to SASEGT. The CDR3, cysteine through phenylalanine, is 12 amino acids long. Of all the DNA, just the CDR3 is kept, 36 bases in frame from base 1. V loses 0 bases, J loses 5 bases, and the germline ends lie 4 bases apart. The clonotype was recovered from an adult with an advanced solid tumor such as melanoma, head and neck, liver or kidney cancer. The rearrangement joined TRBV6-1 to TRBJ1-2, with the D segment identity uncertain. The source was CD4+ or CD8+ T cells sorted from blood, collected in a trial of the OX40 agonist ivuxolimab. The nucleotides read TGTGCCAGCAGTGAAGCGCAATATGGCTACACCTTC. Its amino acids are CASSEAQYGYTF.